The text below deals with one TCR beta chain. Its target is not known. Genes and germline are mouse. Read coverage stops 1 residue before the CDR3 terminus; the germline J gene supplies the remainder. The source of the sample is a study of tissue T cells after allogeneic stem cell transplantation. Study-wide results and limits: Anatomically similar tissues had similar TCR repertoires within each patient.

Sample time point: mouse harvest day 14 after allogeneic transplant. Tail vein injection delivered 10^7 T-cell-depleted bone marrow cells and 10^6 splenic CD5+ T cells. Sequencing of TCRbeta CDR3 at survey depth gave sequences and template counts. Clones were read by immunoSEQ multiplex PCR, and TCRdb kept only the in-frame ones, dropping some. The sample lists about 5,900 clones, around half occurring once. The length of the CDR3 is 13 residues. Deletions cut 6 bases from V and 0 bases from J, with 8 bases between. Germline V gene sequence: CDR1 GFQATS, CDR2 STVNSAI. Sequenced sample: gut tissue. The receptor was isolated from a female BALB/c mouse given C57BL/6 T cells with graft-versus-host disease after an allogeneic hematopoietic cell transplant. The chain has TRBV20 and TRBJ1-4, with D possibly matching TRBD1 (6 bases). CDR3 region: CGAGQISNERLFF. CDR3 DNA (partial): TGTGGTGCGGGACAAATTTCCAACGAAAGATTATTT.